This TCR beta chain was obtained from a study of shared clonotypes between healthy human individuals. Turning to the study itself: Per donor, three plates held CD4 naive cells, three held CD4 memory, two held CD8 naive and one held CD8 memory. Study-wide results and caveats: Exclusively blood specimens were collected; tissue repertoires likely differ.

This clone was counted a single time. Its antigen remains unidentified. Profiled with immunoSEQ multiplex PCR; TCRdb holds only in-frame clones, not every one. Of about 2.2 million clones detected, approximately 94% appear once; the ten largest clones hold 1.7%. The V gene's germline CDR1 is PRHDT and CDR2 FYEKMQ (reference sequence). V shed 5 bases and J 3 bases; nucleotides not matched to a gene: 3. The CDR3 covers 15 residues. Naive CD8 cells were CD45RO-negative, positively selected for CCR7, excluding terminally differentiated effector memory CD45RA+ cells. The study drew its donors from healthy HIV-negative adults without recent acute infections or vaccinations.

This receptor was obtained from a man aged 18 to 29 in good health. Some clones in this sample may be carry-over from other donors' samples. V and J are TRBV13 and TRBJ2-1; 11 nucleotides match TRBD2. Input material: naive CD8+ T cells from PBMCs. DNA of the CDR3: TGTGCCAGCAGCCCGGGACTAGCGGACTACAATGAGCAGTTCTTC. Its protein product is CASSPGLADYNEQFF. Full variable domain (outside the CDR3, taken from reference TRBV13 and TRBJ2-1): AAGVIQSPRHLIKEKRETATLKCYPIPRHDTVYWYQQGPGQDPQFLISFYEKMQSDKGSIPDRFSAQQFSDYHSELNMSSLELGDSALYFCASSPGLADYNEQFFGPGTRLTVL.